This record looks at one TCR beta chain sequence and its context. Its antigen remains unknown. Quantitative molecular-barcoded 5'-RACE generated the TCR beta libraries. TCRdb reanalysed the 5' RACE reads using MiXCR and keeps one entry per CDR3 protein. The sample consists of approximately 300,000 distinct CDR3 sequences, 8% of them appearing once. The CDR3 extends over 14 amino acids. Trimming took off 1 base at V and 9 bases at J, with 15 bases between the two ends. Germline loops: CDR1 SGHVS, CDR2 FQNEAQ. The data originate from a study of CD8 T cells in ankylosing spondylitis. Overall study findings and caveats: The authors reported significant enrichment of disease-linked clones in matched ankylosing spondylitis synovial fluid. Previous work reported some of these motif variants in the synovial fluid and blood of reactive arthritis. A CD8+ phenotype characterized the disease-linked clones, which were relatively rare in peripheral blood. A TCR beta motif of about 8 highly homologous variants appeared characteristic of ankylosing spondylitis blood.

The chain has TRBV7-8 and TRBJ2-5, with no clear D. This TCR derives from a male donor with ankylosing spondylitis. Source material: blood, either unsorted or a sorted T cell fraction (not recorded which). The CDR3 is CASSLGDSRPAQYF. The DNA for the CDR3 is TGTGCCAGCAGCTTAGGTGACTCCCGACCCGCCCAGTACTTC.